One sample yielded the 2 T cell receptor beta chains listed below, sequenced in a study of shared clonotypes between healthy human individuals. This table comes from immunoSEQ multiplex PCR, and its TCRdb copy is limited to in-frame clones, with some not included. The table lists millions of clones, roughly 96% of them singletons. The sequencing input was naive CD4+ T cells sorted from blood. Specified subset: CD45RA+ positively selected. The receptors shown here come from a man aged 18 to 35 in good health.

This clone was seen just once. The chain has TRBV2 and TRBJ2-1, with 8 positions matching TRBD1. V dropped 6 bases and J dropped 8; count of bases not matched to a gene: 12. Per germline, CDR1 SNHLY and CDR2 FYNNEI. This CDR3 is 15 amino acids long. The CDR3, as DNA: TGTGCCAGCAGAATCGATGCAGGGGGCAGATATGAGCAGTTCTTC. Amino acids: CASRIDAGGRYEQFF.

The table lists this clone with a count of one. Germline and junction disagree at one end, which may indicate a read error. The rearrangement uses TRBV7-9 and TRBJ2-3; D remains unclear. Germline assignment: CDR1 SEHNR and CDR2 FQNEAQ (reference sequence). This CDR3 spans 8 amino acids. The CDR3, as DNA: TGTGCCAGCAGCGAGGCCCTTTTT. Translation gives CASSEALF.